This TCR beta chain is from a study of siplizumab effects on memory and regulatory T cells. V lost 1 base to trimming and J lost 4 bases, with 10 bases between them. The CDR3 extends over 14 amino acids. The germline gives CDR1 MGHDK, CDR2 SYGVNS. Study results and caveats: In siplizumab cultures, the suppressive function of proliferating Tregs remained unconfirmed. Alloreactive sequences whose origin lay in unstimulated CD4+ memory cells were significantly reduced by siplizumab. Siplizumab conditions gave an average of about 70% Treg-derived mappable alloreactive CD4+ clones, versus roughly 25% for controls. The alloreactive clones that mapped to unstimulated subsets made up only a minor fraction.

About this clone: Antigen: not known.

Assay: immunoSEQ multiplex PCR; the TCRdb copy retains only in-frame clones and omits some. The table includes about 100,000 clones, 75% to 95% detected once. Sequenced material: CD4+ T cells sorted from blood. This chain connects TRBV25-1 to TRBJ1-1, with D possibly matching TRBD1 (5 bases). This sequence originates from a human donor in good health. Some clones in this sample may be carry-over from other donors' samples. CDR3 protein: CASSEFAGFTEAFF. CDR3 coding DNA: TGTGCCAGCAGTGAATTTGCAGGGTTCACTGAAGCTTTCTTT.